This T cell receptor (beta chain) was recovered during a study of cytomegalovirus exposure and HLA in healthy donors. General study findings and limits: The study assumed roughly uniform donor sequencing depth for presence/absence analyses.

For this clone: The antigen is unknown.

The PCR used 60 Vbeta and 13 Jbeta primers. Sequencing was performed with immunoSEQ multiplex PCR; in TCRdb, only in-frame clones are kept and a portion is missing. The sample lists 140,000 to 150,000 clones, 70% occurring once. With 5 bases clipped from V and 1 base from J, the junction kept 4 bases outside the gene matches. CDR1 SGHTA and CDR2 FQGTGA come from the germline V gene. This CDR3 comprises 15 residues. Sequenced input: PBMCs. The chain carries TRBV7-3 and TRBJ2-2, with 7 bases fitting TRBD2. This TCR came from a woman aged 55-75 years in good health and CMV-seropositive. CDR3: CASSPPGGNTGELFF. The CDR3 DNA follows: TGTGCCAGCAGCCCCCCGGGGGGGAACACCGGGGAGCTGTTTTTT.